Each of the 11 T cell receptor beta chains below was sequenced from the same sample in a study of blood T cell repertoires in COVID-19. Repertoires were generated with immunoSEQ multiplex PCR, while TCRdb's copy carries only in-frame clones and drops some. The sample shows about 83,000 clones, 70% to 90% of them seen only once. The sample taken for sequencing was peripheral blood. These receptors were obtained from a woman aged 80 or over with acute or convalescent COVID-19.

A few counts support this clone. This chain connects TRBV7-8 to TRBJ1-2; D perhaps matches TRBD1 (5 bases). There are 14 residues in the CDR3. Germline assignment: CDR1 SGHVS and CDR2 FQNEAQ. Trimming removed 5 bases from V and 5 bases from J, with 15 bases in between. The CDR3 region is CASSRGMTAYGYTF. The CDR3 DNA follows: TGTGCCAGCAGCCGGGGAATGACAGCTTATGGCTACACCTTC.

CDR3 loop: CASSIGGAEVEQFF. The CDR3 DNA reads TGTGCCAGCAGCATCGGGGGGGCCGAGGTTGAGCAGTTCTTC. The chain employs TRBV6-6 and TRBJ2-1; 8 bases fit TRBD2. The V and J ends lost 6 bases and 9 bases, in that order; junction bases with no gene match: 10. The CDR3 runs 14 residues. Per germline, CDR1 MNHNY and CDR2 SVGAGI (reference sequence).

The V call is TRBV25-1, the J call TRBJ1-1; tentative D call: TRBD1 (6 bases). V gave up 3 bases and J gave up 6 bases, with 17 bases separating them. This CDR3 has 15 amino acids. From germline, CDR1 is MGHDK and CDR2 SYGVNS. DNA of the CDR3: TGTGCCAGCAGTGACCCACTCACAGGGATCGCTGAAGCTTTCTTT. Amino acid sequence: CASSDPLTGIAEAFF.

The chain employs TRBV5-4 and TRBJ2-7, with 9 bases identical to TRBD1. J lost 4 bases, V lost 2 bases, and 7 bases had no gene match. The CDR3 contains 15 residues. The germline V gene encodes CDR1 SGHNT and CDR2 YYREEE (reference sequence). CDR3 in DNA: TGTGCCAGCAGCTTAGTCGGACAGGGGTCTTACGAGCAGTACTTC. Translating it yields CASSLVGQGSYEQYF. Variable domain in full (rest from reference TRBV5-4 and TRBJ2-7): ETGVTQSPTHLIKTRGQQVTLRCSSQSGHNTVSWYQQALGQGPQFIFQYYREEENGRGNFPPRFSGLQFPNYSSELNVNALELDDSALYLCASSLVGQGSYEQYFGPGTRLTVT.

This clone was found a few times. The chain employs TRBV4-3 and TRBJ1-4; D not resolved. The CDR3 is 15 residues long. V gave up 3 bases and J gave up 5 bases, with 13 bases separating them. CDR1 LGHNA and CDR2 YSLEER come from the germline V gene. The DNA of the CDR3 is TGCGCCAGCAGCCAGACCGGTACAGAGAATGAAAAACTGTTTTTT. This encodes CASSQTGTENEKLFF.

This sequence joins TRBV5-1 and TRBJ1-2, with 9 bases identical to TRBD1. V shed 3 bases, J shed 4 bases, and the junction held 4 bases outside the gene matches. CDR1 SGHRS and CDR2 YFSETQ come from the germline V gene. This CDR3 is built from 14 residues. CDR3 sequence: CASSSQGAGYGYTF. The CDR3 region has the DNA TGCGCCAGCAGCTCACAGGGGGCAGGCTATGGCTACACCTTC.

This clone came up once. The chain recombines TRBV3-1 (or the pseudogene TRBV3-2) with TRBJ2-2; TRBD1 matches at 8 bases. With V trimmed by 3 bases and J by 5 bases, 5 bases remained unmatched. CDR3 length: 15 amino acids. Looked up from germline, CDR1 is LGHDT and CDR2 is YNNKEL (reference sequence). CDR3 protein: CASSQRTGPTGELFF. CDR3 nucleotide sequence: TGTGCCAGCAGCCAGAGGACAGGGCCGACCGGGGAGCTGTTTTTT.

The V gene is TRBV9, the J gene TRBJ1-3; a possible D gene is TRBD1 (6 bases). The germline V gene encodes CDR1 SGDLS and CDR2 YYNGEE. Trimming left V 0 bases short and J 3 bases short, with 13 bases between. The CDR3 sequence is 16 residues long. The CDR3 loop reads CASSVAQGSGGNTIYF. The CDR3 nucleotides read TGTGCCAGCAGCGTAGCTCAGGGGTCGGGTGGAAACACCATATATTTT.

This clone was observed a single time. The J gene is TRBJ2-7, the V gene TRBV2, with 7 bases identical to TRBD1. After removal of 3 bases from V and 1 base from J, the junction contained 6 bases not matched to a gene. The germline gives CDR1 SNHLY, CDR2 FYNNEI. The CDR3 totals 15 residues. The CDR3 region has the DNA TGTGCCAGCAGTGATTCCTCGACAGGGTCCTACGAGCAGTACTTC. Its protein product is CASSDSSTGSYEQYF.

The rearrangement joins TRBV7-6 to TRBJ1-4; D is possibly TRBD1 (5 bases). V lost 5 bases and J 4 bases, leaving 14 bases between the germline ends. The CDR3 extends over 15 amino acids. Germline V gene data show CDR1 as SGHVS and CDR2 as FNYEAQ. Written as DNA, the CDR3 is TGTGCCAGCAGCACACCGGGGGGGGTTAATGAAAAACTGTTTTTT. The encoded protein is CASSTPGGVNEKLFF.

The rearrangement uses TRBV7-2 and TRBJ2-1; the match to TRBD1 covers 10 bases. Trimming at V came to 3 bases and at J to 7 bases, leaving 3 bases not matched to a gene. Germline CDR1 is SGHTA and CDR2 is FQGNSA. There are 14 residues in the CDR3. CDR3 DNA: TGTGCCAGCAGCTTGGGACAGGGGACGAATGAGCAGTTCTTC. This codes for CASSLGQGTNEQFF.